This TCR beta chain was sequenced during a study of blood T cell repertoires in COVID-19. Study summary: There were acute and convalescent COVID-19 samples, and they came from the United States, Italy and Spain. In each case, the material was cDNA or gDNA derived from T cells, B-cell-depleted T cells, or PBMCs.

The CDR3 contains 14 residues. Per germline, CDR1 MGHRA and CDR2 YSYEKL. V gave up 0 bases and J gave up 7 bases, with 12 bases separating them. Study processing details: Using reference gene primer amplification, nucleated cell counts were estimated. The repertoire was sequenced with immunoSEQ multiplex PCR; TCRdb's copy has only in-frame clones and lacks some. The V and J calls and clone size are taken from that table; D and trimming were inferred from the DNA. The table includes around 210,000 clones, around four fifths detected once. Seattle participants joined during active infection and were tracked over time.

The J gene is TRBJ1-2, the V gene TRBV4-1; a possible D gene is TRBD1 (6 bases). This TCR came from a man in his 60s with COVID-19, enrolled during active disease. Material for sequencing was peripheral blood. For the CDR3, the DNA is TGCGCCAGCAGCCAAGATGAGGGCAGGGGTGGCTACACCTTC. Protein product: CASSQDEGRGGYTF.